The next 20 T cell receptor beta chains were all read from a single sample in a study of cytomegalovirus exposure and HLA in healthy donors. Only in-frame clones appear in the TCRdb table, and some are missing; sequencing was by immunoSEQ multiplex PCR. The sample has approximately 120,000 clones, approximately 91% seen once; the top ten hold about 2%. Sequenced sample: PBMCs. These receptor sequences come from a woman aged 18-29 years in good health and CMV-seronegative.

The chain uses TRBV15 and TRBJ1-5; TRBD1 agrees at 8 bases. Germline CDR1 is LNHNV and CDR2 is YYDKDF (reference sequence). J lost 6 bases, V lost 5 bases, and 12 bases had no gene match. The CDR3 runs to 16 residues. CDR3 protein: CATSGSDRGRGQPQHF. The CDR3 DNA follows: TGTGCCACCAGCGGCTCCGACAGGGGAAGGGGTCAGCCCCAGCATTTT.

CDR3 sequence (DNA): TGTGCCAGCAGGACACCGGGGAGAGGGAACACTGAAGCTTTCTTT. Translated, it gives CASRTPGRGNTEAFF. The chain recombines TRBV2 with TRBJ1-1; D gene unclear. The germline gives CDR1 SNHLY, CDR2 FYNNEI. There are 15 residues in the CDR3. V gave up 6 bases and J gave up 1 base, with 15 bases separating them.

This clone was seen only a few times. This rearrangement joins TRBV2 to TRBJ1-3, with D uncertain. This CDR3 has 13 residues. Between the trimmed V and J ends, which lost 7 bases and 4 bases, there was a span of 11 bases. CDR1 is SNHLY, CDR2 FYNNEI, per germline. The CDR3 sequence is CASIVDTGNTIYF. CDR3 coding DNA: TGTGCCAGCATTGTCGATACAGGAAACACCATATATTTT.

J is TRBJ1-2 and V is TRBV10-3; no definite D call. Germline CDR1 is ENHRY and CDR2 is SYGVKD. Trimming removed 2 bases at V and 3 bases at J, with 16 bases between. This CDR3 spans 16 amino acids. The CDR3 region has the DNA TGTGCCATCAGTGAGAATTTATTGTGGAGTGACTATGGCTACACCTTC. It yields the protein CAISENLLWSDYGYTF.

This rearrangement joins TRBV7-2 to TRBJ2-2; TRBD2 might be the D (5 bases). CDR3 length: 17 residues. In germline, CDR1 is SGHTA, CDR2 FQGNSA. The V gene lost 3 bases and the J gene lost 3 bases, with 17 bases spanning the gap. The CDR3 here is CASSFQLTAADTGELFF. CDR3 coding DNA: TGTGCCAGCAGCTTCCAGCTGACGGCAGCGGACACCGGGGAGCTGTTTTTT.

This chain joins TRBV18 and TRBJ2-3, with 11 bases fitting TRBD2. The CDR3 consists of 20 residues. The V gene's germline CDR1 is KGHSH and CDR2 LQKENI. The J segment lost 1 base and the V segment lost 1 base, leaving 13 bases of the junction unmatched. DNA for the CDR3: TGTGCCAGCTCACCACAACTAGCGGGAGAGGGGAGTGCTCGCACAGATACGCAGTATTTT. Encoded protein: CASSPQLAGEGSARTDTQYF.

The chain is built from TRBV5-1 and TRBJ2-2, with 9 bases lining up with TRBD1. Unmatched junction bases numbered 2, after V lost 4 bases and J lost 7 bases. This CDR3 spans 13 amino acids. Germline loops: CDR1 SGHRS, CDR2 YFSETQ. CDR3 sequence (DNA): TGCGCCAGCAGCGGGACAGGGTACGGGGAGCTGTTTTTT. It specifies CASSGTGYGELFF.

This chain uses TRBV4-1 with TRBJ1-2; tentative D call: TRBD1 (6 bases). The CDR3 is 13 residues long. Between the trimmed V and J ends, which lost 5 bases and 3 bases, there was a span of 10 bases. Germline-derived CDR1 and CDR2 are MGHRA and YSYEKL. The CDR3 spells CASSMGGHYGYTF. In DNA, the CDR3 is TGCGCCAGCAGCATGGGGGGGCACTATGGCTACACCTTC.

The genes are TRBV28 and TRBJ2-7; a weak D match, TRBD2 (7 bases). With 3 bases removed from V and 2 bases from J, the gap between germline ends came to 14 bases. The CDR3 covers 15 residues. Germline CDR1 reads MDHEN; CDR2 reads SYDVKM. The chain's CDR3 is CASSLRGGPPYEQYF. CDR3 in DNA: TGTGCCAGCAGTTTGAGGGGGGGCCCTCCCTACGAGCAGTACTTC.

The chain uses TRBV18 and TRBJ2-4; 8 nucleotides match TRBD2. The length of the CDR3 is 16 residues. The junction had 12 bases not matched to a gene; V was cut back by 3 bases and J by 8 bases. Germline CDR1 is KGHSH and CDR2 is LQKENI. The CDR3 is CASSPVAGGIGDIQYF. The DNA of the CDR3 is TGTGCCAGCTCACCGGTGGCGGGAGGCATCGGGGACATTCAGTACTTC. The complete variable domain, with remaining parts taken from reference TRBV18 and TRBJ2-4, reads NAGVMQNPRHLVRRRGQEARLRCSPMKGHSHVYWYRQLPEEGLKFMVYLQKENIIDESGMPKERFSAEFPKEGPSILRIQQVVRGDSAAYFCASSPVAGGIGDIQYFGAGTRLSVL.

The rearrangement joins TRBV4-2 to TRBJ2-7; D is perhaps TRBD2 (6 bases). V was cut by 0 bases and J by 3 bases, with 15 bases left in between. CDR3 length equals 16 residues. Germline CDR1 LGHNA, CDR2 YNFKEQ. This CDR3 reads CASSQDLGGTNYEQYF. CDR3 sequence (DNA): TGTGCCAGCAGCCAAGATCTGGGCGGGACGAACTACGAGCAGTACTTC.

The J gene is TRBJ2-7, the V gene TRBV4-1, with 10 bases lining up with TRBD2. V lost 3 bases and J lost 3; bases outside the gene matches: 5. The germline CDR1 and CDR2 sequences are MGHRA and YSYEKL. The length of the CDR3 is 15 residues. The CDR3: CASSQAGLAVYEQYF. Here the CDR3 DNA reads TGCGCCAGCAGCCAGGCCGGACTAGCGGTCTACGAGCAGTACTTC.

This chain connects TRBV27 to TRBJ2-1; 12 bases align to TRBD2. CDR1 and CDR2 (germline): MNHEY, SMNVEV (reference sequence). This CDR3 has 16 residues. V was pared by 3 bases and J by 9 bases, with 9 bases of the junction left unmatched. The CDR3 reads CASSLWLAGGPGEQFF. CDR3 sequence (DNA): TGTGCCAGCAGTTTGTGGCTAGCGGGGGGGCCGGGTGAGCAGTTCTTC.

The chain employs TRBV6-1 and TRBJ2-1; 9 bases line up with TRBD2. This CDR3 is 13 amino acids long. CDR1 MNHNS and CDR2 SASEGT come from the germline V gene. With V trimmed by 6 bases and J by 9 bases, 6 bases remained unmatched. The CDR3 loop reads CASSRTSDAEQFF. DNA of the CDR3: TGTGCCAGCAGCCGGACTAGCGACGCTGAGCAGTTCTTC.

The gene calls are TRBV4-3 and TRBJ2-4; D possibly corresponds to TRBD2 (7 bases). The V gene's germline CDR1 is LGHNA and CDR2 YSLEER. V lost 0 bases and J 8 bases, leaving 14 bases between the germline ends. The CDR3 covers 15 residues. In nucleotides, the CDR3 is TGCGCCAGCAGCCAAGATCCCAGGGGAGGGGACATTCAGTACTTC. It is translated as CASSQDPRGGDIQYF.

The genes are TRBV29-1 and TRBJ2-7; 9 bases agree with TRBD1. Looked up from germline, CDR1 is SQVTM and CDR2 is ANQGSEA. The CDR3 is 14 residues long. The V segment lost 6 bases and the J segment 6 bases; nucleotides outside the gene matches: 12. CDR3 in amino acids: CSVNPGTGYREQYF. In DNA form, the CDR3 reads TGCAGCGTGAATCCCGGGACAGGGTATCGCGAGCAGTACTTC.

V usage is TRBV2 and J usage is TRBJ2-7, with 9 bases fitting TRBD2. There are 15 residues in the CDR3. Germline CDR1 is SNHLY and CDR2 is FYNNEI. V gave up 4 bases and J gave up 3 bases; unmatched junction bases: 7. CDR3 loop: CASSGGTSLGYEQYF. In nucleotides, the CDR3 is TGTGCCAGCAGTGGGGGGACTAGCTTAGGCTACGAGCAGTACTTC.

This chain links TRBV6-1 with TRBJ1-2; D possibly corresponds to TRBD1 (6 bases). Trimming pared 4 bases from V and 7 bases from J, leaving 19 bases between. CDR1 MNHNS and CDR2 SASEGT come from the germline V gene. This CDR3 spans 15 amino acids. This CDR3 is CASSVVGAGFGGYTF. The CDR3 DNA is TGTGCCAGCAGTGTGGTGGGGGCCGGGTTCGGTGGCTACACCTTC.

This clone was seen only once. The chain recombines TRBV18 with TRBJ1-1; no reliable D call. CDR1 KGHSH and CDR2 LQKENI come from the germline V gene. The V end was cut by 4 bases, the J end by 0 bases, with 9 bases between. CDR3 length: 14 amino acids. The CDR3 here is CASSHRELNTEAFF. The CDR3 DNA follows: TGTGCCAGCTCACACCGCGAGTTGAACACTGAAGCTTTCTTT.

This clone was seen only once. V usage is TRBV27 and J usage is TRBJ2-1; 9 bases map to TRBD2. The CDR3 totals 16 residues. Losses at the gene ends were 3 bases for V and 1 base for J; bases not matched to a gene: 4. In germline, CDR1 is MNHEY, CDR2 SMNVEV (reference sequence). The CDR3 DNA sequence: TGTGCCAGCAGTTTTTACGCGGGGGGGTCCTACAATGAGCAGTTCTTC. It codes for CASSFYAGGSYNEQFF.